This T cell receptor beta chain was found in a study of metastatic and nonmetastatic thyroid tumors. The wider study: For malignant and benign thyroid patients, tumor or nodule tissue and blood were the sources whose repertoires were compared.

No treatment of any kind had been given to any patient before thyroid surgery. The CDR3 has 15 amino acids. The germline V and J ends were trimmed by 3 bases and 6 bases, with 15 bases remaining between them. CDR1 and CDR2 (germline): DFQATT, SNEGSKA (reference sequence). Study outcomes and limitations: Relative to benign nodules, malignant thyroid tumors were reportedly characterized by significantly elevated TCR beta diversity in blood and tumor.

TCRdb reassembled clones from the PCR reads with MiXCR. The sample gives 20,000 to 25,000 clones, about 15% of which show up once; under 20% is in the top ten. In the case of this clone: Its antigen is unidentified. This may be a read error, as it is one base from a much larger clone.

The origin of this receptor is a female donor with papillary thyroid cancer or a benign thyroid nodule (not recorded which). Some clones in this sample may be carry-over from other donors' samples. The sample consisted of blood. The chain is built from TRBV20-1 and TRBJ2-6; tentatively, D is TRBD2 (6 bases). CDR3 sequence reads: CSARGGGTVANVLTF. The CDR3 DNA follows: TGCAGTGCTAGGGGTGGGGGGACTGTGGCCAACGTCCTGACTTTC.